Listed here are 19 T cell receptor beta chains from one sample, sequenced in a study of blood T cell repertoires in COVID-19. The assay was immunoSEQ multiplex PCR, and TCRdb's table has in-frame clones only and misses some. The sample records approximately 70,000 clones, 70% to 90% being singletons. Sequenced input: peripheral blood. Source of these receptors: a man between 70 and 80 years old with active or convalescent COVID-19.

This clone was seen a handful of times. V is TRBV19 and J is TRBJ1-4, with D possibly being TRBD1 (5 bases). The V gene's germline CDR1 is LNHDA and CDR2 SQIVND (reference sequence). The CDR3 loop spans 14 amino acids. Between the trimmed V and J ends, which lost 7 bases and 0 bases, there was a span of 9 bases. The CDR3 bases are TGTGCCAGTACTACGACAGCAACTAATGAAAAACTGTTTTTT. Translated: CASTTTATNEKLFF.

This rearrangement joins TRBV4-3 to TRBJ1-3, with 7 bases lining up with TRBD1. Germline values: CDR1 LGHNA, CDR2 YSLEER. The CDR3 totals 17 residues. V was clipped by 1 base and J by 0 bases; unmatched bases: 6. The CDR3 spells CASSQGTGELSGNTIYF. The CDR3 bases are TGCGCCAGCAGCCAAGGAACAGGGGAACTCTCTGGAAACACCATATATTTT.

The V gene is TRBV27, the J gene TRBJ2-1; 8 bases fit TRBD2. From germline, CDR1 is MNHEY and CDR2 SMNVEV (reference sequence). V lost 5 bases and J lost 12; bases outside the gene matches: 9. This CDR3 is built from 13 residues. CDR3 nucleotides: TGTGCCAGCAGTGCGACTAGCGCCAGCGGGCAGTTCTTC. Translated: CASSATSASGQFF.

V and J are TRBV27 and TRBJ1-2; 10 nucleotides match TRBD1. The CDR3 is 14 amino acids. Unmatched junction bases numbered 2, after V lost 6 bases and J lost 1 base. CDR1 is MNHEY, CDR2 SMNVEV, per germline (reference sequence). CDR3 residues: CASRGTGDNYGYTF. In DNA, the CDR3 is TGTGCCAGCAGAGGGACAGGGGATAACTATGGCTACACCTTC.

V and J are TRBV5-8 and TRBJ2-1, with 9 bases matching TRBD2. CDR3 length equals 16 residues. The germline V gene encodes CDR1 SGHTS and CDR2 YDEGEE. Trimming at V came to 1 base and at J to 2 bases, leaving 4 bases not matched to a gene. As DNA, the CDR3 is TGTGCCAGCAGCTTGTGGGCTAGCGGGACCTACAATGAGCAGTTCTTC. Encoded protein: CASSLWASGTYNEQFF.

CDR3 region: CATSDLLAGNTGELFF. The CDR3 region has the DNA TGTGCCACCAGTGATTTGCTAGCGGGAAACACCGGGGAGCTGTTTTTT. The chain links TRBV24-1 to TRBJ2-2, with 9 bases matching TRBD2. CDR1 is KGHDR and CDR2 is SFDVKD in the germline V gene. There are 16 residues in the CDR3. J lost 2 bases, V lost 0 bases, and 0 bases had no gene match.

The CDR3 sequence is CASSQAGQGANEQYF. In DNA, the CDR3 is TGTGCCAGCAGCCAAGCGGGACAGGGGGCGAACGAGCAGTACTTC. The chain carries TRBV3-1 (or the pseudogene TRBV3-2) and TRBJ2-7, with TRBD1 matching over 12 bases. There are 15 residues in the CDR3. Germline V CDR1 and CDR2: LGHDT, YNNKEL (reference sequence). V gave up 1 base and J gave up 5 bases; unmatched junction bases: 3.

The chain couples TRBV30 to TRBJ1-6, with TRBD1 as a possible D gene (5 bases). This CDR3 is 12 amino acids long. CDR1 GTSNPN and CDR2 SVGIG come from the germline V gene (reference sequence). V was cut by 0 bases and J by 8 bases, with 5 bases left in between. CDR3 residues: CAWSVQDSPLHF. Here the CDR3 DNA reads TGTGCCTGGAGTGTACAGGATTCACCCCTCCACTTT.

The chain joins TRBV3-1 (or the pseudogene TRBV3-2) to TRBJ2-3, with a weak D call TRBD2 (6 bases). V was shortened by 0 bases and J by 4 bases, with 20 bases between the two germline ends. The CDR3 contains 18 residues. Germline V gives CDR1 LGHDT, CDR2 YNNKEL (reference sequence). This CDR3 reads CASSQDSLPGRRADTQYF. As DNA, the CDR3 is TGTGCCAGCAGCCAAGATTCCCTCCCGGGGAGGAGGGCAGATACGCAGTATTTT.

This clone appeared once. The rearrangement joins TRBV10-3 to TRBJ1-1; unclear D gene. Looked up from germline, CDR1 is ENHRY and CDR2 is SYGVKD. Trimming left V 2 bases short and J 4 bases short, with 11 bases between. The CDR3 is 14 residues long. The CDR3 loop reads CAISEEGKGTEAFF. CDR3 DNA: TGTGCCATCAGTGAGGAGGGAAAAGGCACTGAAGCTTTCTTT.

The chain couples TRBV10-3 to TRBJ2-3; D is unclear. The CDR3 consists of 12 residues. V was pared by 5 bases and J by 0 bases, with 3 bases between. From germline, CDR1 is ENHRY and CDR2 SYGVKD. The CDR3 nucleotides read TGTGCCATCAGTCGGAGCACAGATACGCAGTATTTT. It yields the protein CAISRSTDTQYF.

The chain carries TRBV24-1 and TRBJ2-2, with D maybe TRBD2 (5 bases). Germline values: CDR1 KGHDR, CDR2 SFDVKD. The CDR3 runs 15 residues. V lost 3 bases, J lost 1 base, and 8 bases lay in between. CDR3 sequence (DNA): TGTGCCACCAGTGATACGGGGAGGAACACCGGGGAGCTGTTTTTT. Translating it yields CATSDTGRNTGELFF.

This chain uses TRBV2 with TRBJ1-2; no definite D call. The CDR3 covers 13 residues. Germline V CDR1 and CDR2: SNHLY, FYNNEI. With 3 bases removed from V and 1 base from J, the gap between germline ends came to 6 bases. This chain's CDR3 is CASSDSLNYGYTF. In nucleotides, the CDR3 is TGTGCCAGCAGTGACAGTCTTAACTATGGCTACACCTTC.

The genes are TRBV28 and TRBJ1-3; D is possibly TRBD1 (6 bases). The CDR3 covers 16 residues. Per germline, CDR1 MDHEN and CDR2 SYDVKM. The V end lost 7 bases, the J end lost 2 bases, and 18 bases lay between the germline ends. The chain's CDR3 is CASTPGGARTGNTIYF. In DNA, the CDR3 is TGTGCCAGCACACCTGGGGGGGCCCGGACTGGAAACACCATATATTTT.

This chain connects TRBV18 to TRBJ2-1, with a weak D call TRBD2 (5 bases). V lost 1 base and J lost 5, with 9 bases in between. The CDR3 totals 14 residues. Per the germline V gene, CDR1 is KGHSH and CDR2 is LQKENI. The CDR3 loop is CASSPRAGDNEQFF. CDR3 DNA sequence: TGTGCCAGCTCACCACGTGCGGGCGACAATGAGCAGTTCTTC. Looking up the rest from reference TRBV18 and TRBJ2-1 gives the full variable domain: NAGVMQNPRHLVRRRGQEARLRCSPMKGHSHVYWYRQLPEEGLKFMVYLQKENIIDESGMPKERFSAEFPKEGPSILRIQQVVRGDSAAYFCASSPRAGDNEQFFGPGTRLTVL.

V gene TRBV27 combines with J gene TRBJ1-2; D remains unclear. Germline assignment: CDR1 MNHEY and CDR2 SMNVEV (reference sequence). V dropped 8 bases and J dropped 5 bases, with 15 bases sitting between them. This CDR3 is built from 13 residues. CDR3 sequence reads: CASGPLNWYGYTF. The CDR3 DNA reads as TGTGCCAGCGGGCCCCTGAATTGGTATGGCTACACCTTC.

The CDR3 sequence: CASSLATTSGRPSYNEQFF. The CDR3 DNA sequence: TGCGCCAGCAGCTTGGCGACGACTAGCGGGCGACCCTCCTACAATGAGCAGTTCTTC. This chain joins TRBV5-1 and TRBJ2-1, with 10 bases identical to TRBD2. The CDR3 spans 19 residues. V shed 0 bases, J shed 0 bases, and the junction held 9 bases outside the gene matches. From germline, CDR1 is SGHRS and CDR2 YFSETQ.

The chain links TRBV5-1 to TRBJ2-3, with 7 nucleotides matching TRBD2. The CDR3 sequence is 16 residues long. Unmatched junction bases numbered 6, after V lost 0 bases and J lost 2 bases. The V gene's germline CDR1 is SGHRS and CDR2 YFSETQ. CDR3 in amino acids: CASSLEGREYTDTQYF. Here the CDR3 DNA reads TGCGCCAGCAGCTTGGAGGGGCGGGAGTACACAGATACGCAGTATTTT.

CDR3 sequence reads: CASSSPGDRAYEQYF. The CDR3, as DNA: TGTGCCAGTAGTTCTCCCGGGGACAGGGCCTACGAGCAGTACTTC. The chain couples TRBV19 to TRBJ2-7, with TRBD1 matching 9 bases. CDR1 and CDR2 (germline): LNHDA, SQIVND (reference sequence). V lost 5 bases and J lost 2; bases outside the gene matches: 7. This CDR3 contains 15 residues.